A selection of T cell receptor beta chains follows, all from one sample in a study of technical replicates of blood from a handful of donors. This table comes from immunoSEQ multiplex PCR, and its TCRdb copy is limited to in-frame clones, with some not included. Of around 60,000 clones listed, around 92% are singletons. The source material was PBMCs. The source is a human donor in good health. Some clones in this sample may be carry-over from other donors' samples. CDR3s include the opening cysteine and the closing phenylalanine or tryptophan. The D gene is left open where the match is weak.

v_gene	j_gene	d_gene	CDR3aa
TRBV21-1	TRBJ2-7	.	CASSPQANEQYF
TRBV5-1	TRBJ1-1	.	CASSLDGPALNTEAFF
TRBV30	TRBJ1-2	.	CAWNVGTGYGYTF
TRBV7-3	TRBJ2-1	TRBD2	CASSLSGDYNEQFF
TRBV7-3	TRBJ2-1	TRBD2	CASSSVAGRDEQFF
TRBV6-1	TRBJ2-7	.	CASIDHRASSYEQYF
TRBV4-3	TRBJ2-5	TRBD2	CASSPKGGGLAGGGTQYF
TRBV10-3	TRBJ1-5	.	CAISEPSSNQPQHF
TRBV30	TRBJ2-7	.	CAWSSAGVSKQYF
TRBV6-5	TRBJ2-3	.	CASNTGTSLDTQYF
TRBV18	TRBJ1-2	.	CASSPERYGYTF
TRBV4-3	TRBJ2-2	TRBD1	CASSQAGGAIGELFF
TRBV29-1	TRBJ2-7	.	CSVVLGSRGFGEQYF
TRBV9	TRBJ2-3	TRBD2	CASNVAGGPPDTQYF
TRBV5-5	TRBJ2-5	TRBD2	CASSLVAGEETQYF
TRBV11-3	TRBJ2-3	TRBD2	CASSLGARTSAKADTQYF
TRBV14	TRBJ2-1	TRBD2	CASSQGYMAGGFVRNEQFF
TRBV27	TRBJ2-7	TRBD1	CASSRQGGTHEQYF
TRBV28	TRBJ2-1	TRBD2	CASGLAGGIHNEQFF
TRBV6-6	TRBJ1-1	.	CASSYTTGSEAFF
TRBV30	TRBJ1-1	TRBD1	CAWMGQMNTEAFF
TRBV11-3	TRBJ2-1	TRBD2	CASSLEAAGGLDEQFF
TRBV6-5	TRBJ1-1	TRBD1	CASSLQQGARTEAFF
TRBV4-3	TRBJ2-1	.	CASSQGGPYNEQFF
TRBV5-6	TRBJ2-7	TRBD1	CASSLVPTGTYEQYF
TRBV6-5	TRBJ2-3	.	CASRSGTDTQYF
TRBV12-5	TRBJ1-2	TRBD1	CASGLGGDSPLF
TRBV27	TRBJ1-1	.	CASSLFFGGTEAFF
TRBV2	TRBJ1-6	.	CANTQTPGGNSPLHF
TRBV27	TRBJ1-1	.	CASSPQEQTEAFF
TRBV4-3	TRBJ2-7	.	CASSQRRAYEQYF
TRBV5-1	TRBJ2-7	.	CASSLVAGRSYEQYF
TRBV5-6	TRBJ2-7	TRBD2	CASSLFTSASYEQYF
TRBV7-2	TRBJ2-7	.	CASRRNGLYEQYF
TRBV2	TRBJ2-3	TRBD2	CASSLRGREGDTQYF
TRBV4-2	TRBJ2-7	.	CASSQDGSGPRSYEQYF
TRBV11-2	TRBJ2-2	TRBD1	CASRRRQGEIVNTGELFF
TRBV11-2	TRBJ1-1	TRBD1	CASSSRTGLPNTEAFF
TRBV7-9	TRBJ1-2	.	CASSYNRDHGYTF
TRBV6-6	TRBJ2-7	.	CASSSGDWLIEQYF
TRBV30	TRBJ2-1	TRBD2	CAWSVHPGLARNEQFF
TRBV7-8	TRBJ1-4	.	CASSQTWQPNEKLFF